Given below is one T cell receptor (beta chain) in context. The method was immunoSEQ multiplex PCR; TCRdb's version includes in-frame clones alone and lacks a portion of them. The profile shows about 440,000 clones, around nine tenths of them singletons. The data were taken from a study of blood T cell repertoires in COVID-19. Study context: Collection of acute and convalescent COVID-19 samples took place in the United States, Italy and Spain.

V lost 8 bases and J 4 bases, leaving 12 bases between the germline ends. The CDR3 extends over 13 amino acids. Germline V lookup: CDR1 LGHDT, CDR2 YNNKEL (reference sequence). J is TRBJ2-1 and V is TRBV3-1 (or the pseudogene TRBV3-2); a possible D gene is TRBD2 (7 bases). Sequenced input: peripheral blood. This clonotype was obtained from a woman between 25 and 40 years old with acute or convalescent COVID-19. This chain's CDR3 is CASGGADYNEQFF. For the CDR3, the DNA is TGTGCCAGCGGGGGGGCAGATTACAATGAGCAGTTCTTC.